The clone carrying this T cell receptor beta chain was counted a few times. Its target is not known. TCRdb's table, derived via immunoSEQ multiplex PCR, lists solely in-frame clones and lacks some. The sample holds 90,000 to 120,000 clones; roughly two thirds are singletons and the top ten take approximately 24%. The CDR3 covers 16 residues. V was pared by 3 bases and J by 5 bases, with 20 bases between. Germline CDR1 MNHNY, CDR2 SVGAGI (reference sequence). The source of the sample is a study of shared clonotypes between healthy human individuals. Study observations and caveats: Between a handful of donors, naive CD4 clonotypes were shared at a level of approximately 5%. Memory subsets generally showed smaller estimated richness than naive subsets did.

The V and J genes are TRBV6-6 and TRBJ2-7; perhaps TRBD2 as D (6 bases). This TCR was sampled from a woman in her twenties or thirties in good health. The specimen sequenced was memory CD8+ T cells sorted from blood. Regarding subset: CD45RO+ cells pooled with CCR7-negative TemRA cells. CDR3 nucleotides: TGTGCCAGCAGTTATTGGGGTCCGGAGGGATCGGACGAGCAGTACTTC. It codes for CASSYWGPEGSDEQYF.